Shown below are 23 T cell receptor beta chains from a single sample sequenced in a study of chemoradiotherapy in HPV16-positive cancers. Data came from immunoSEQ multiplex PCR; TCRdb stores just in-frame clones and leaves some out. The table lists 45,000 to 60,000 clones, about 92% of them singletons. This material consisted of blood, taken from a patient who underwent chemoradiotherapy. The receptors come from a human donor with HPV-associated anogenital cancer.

Here the CDR3 reads CASSWTGGVEQYF. The CDR3 DNA reads as TGCGCCAGCAGCTGGACAGGGGGCGTCGAGCAGTACTTC. The gene calls are TRBV5-1 and TRBJ2-7; 11 bases match TRBD1. There are 13 residues in the CDR3. Unmatched junction bases numbered 2, after V lost 3 bases and J lost 6 bases. Germline V lookup: CDR1 SGHRS, CDR2 YFSETQ.

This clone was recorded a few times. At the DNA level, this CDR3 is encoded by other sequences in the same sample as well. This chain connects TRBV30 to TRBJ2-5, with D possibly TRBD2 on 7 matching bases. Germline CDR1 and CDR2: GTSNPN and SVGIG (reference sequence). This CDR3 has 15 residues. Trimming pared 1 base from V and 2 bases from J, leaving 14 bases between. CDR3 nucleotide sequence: TGTGCCTGGAGTGGGGGGCGGGGAGGGCAAGAGACCCAGTACTTC. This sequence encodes CAWSGGRGGQETQYF.

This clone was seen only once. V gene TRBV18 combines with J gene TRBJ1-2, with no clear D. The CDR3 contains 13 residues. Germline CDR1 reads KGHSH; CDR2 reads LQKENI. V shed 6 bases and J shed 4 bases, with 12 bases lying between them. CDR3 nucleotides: TGTGCCAGCTCTCTCGACCGGACCTATGGCTACACCTTC. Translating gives CASSLDRTYGYTF.

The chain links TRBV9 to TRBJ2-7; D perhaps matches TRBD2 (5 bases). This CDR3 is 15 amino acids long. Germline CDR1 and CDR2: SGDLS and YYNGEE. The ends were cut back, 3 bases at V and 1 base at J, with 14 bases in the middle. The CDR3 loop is CASSASPGISYEQYF. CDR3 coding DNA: TGTGCCAGCAGCGCCTCCCCGGGGATTTCCTACGAGCAGTACTTC.

CDR3 sequence: CASSSSPYEQYF. In DNA, the CDR3 is TGTGCCAGCAGTTCCTCCCCCTACGAGCAGTACTTC. The V call is TRBV6-5, the J call TRBJ2-7; no reliable D call. Germline loops: CDR1 MNHEY, CDR2 SVGAGI. The CDR3 consists of 12 residues. Trimming took off 4 bases at V and 2 bases at J, with 6 bases between the two ends.

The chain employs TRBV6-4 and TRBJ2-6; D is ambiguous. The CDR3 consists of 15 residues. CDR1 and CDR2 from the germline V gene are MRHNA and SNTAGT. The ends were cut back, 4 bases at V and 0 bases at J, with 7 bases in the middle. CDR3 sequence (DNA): TGTGCCAGCAGTGCAATGGCCTCTGGGGCCAACGTCCTGACTTTC. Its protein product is CASSAMASGANVLTF.

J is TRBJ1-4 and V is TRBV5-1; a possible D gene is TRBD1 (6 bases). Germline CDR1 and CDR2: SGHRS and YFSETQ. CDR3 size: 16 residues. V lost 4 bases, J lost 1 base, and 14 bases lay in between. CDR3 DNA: TGCGCCAGCAGCCTAGGGGGGCACCTAACTAATGAAAAACTGTTTTTT. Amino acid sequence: CASSLGGHLTNEKLFF. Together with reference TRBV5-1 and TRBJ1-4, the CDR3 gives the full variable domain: KAGVTQTPRYLIKTRGQQVTLSCSPISGHRSVSWYQQTPGQGLQFLFEYFSETQRNKGNFPGRFSGRQFSNSRSEMNVSTLELGDSALYLCASSLGGHLTNEKLFFGSGTQLSVL.

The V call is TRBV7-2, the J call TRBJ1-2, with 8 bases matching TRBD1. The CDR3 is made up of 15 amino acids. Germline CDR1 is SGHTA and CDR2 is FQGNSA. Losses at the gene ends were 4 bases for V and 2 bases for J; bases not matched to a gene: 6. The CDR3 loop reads CASSSADRGNYGYTF. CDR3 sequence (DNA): TGTGCCAGCAGCTCGGCTGACAGGGGCAACTATGGCTACACCTTC.

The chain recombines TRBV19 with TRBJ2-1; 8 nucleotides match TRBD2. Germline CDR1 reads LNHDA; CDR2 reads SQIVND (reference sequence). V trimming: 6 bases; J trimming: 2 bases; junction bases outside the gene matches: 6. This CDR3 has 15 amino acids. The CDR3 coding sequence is TGTGCCAGTAGGCTAGCGGGCGTGACCTACAATGAGCAGTTCTTC. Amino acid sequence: CASRLAGVTYNEQFF.

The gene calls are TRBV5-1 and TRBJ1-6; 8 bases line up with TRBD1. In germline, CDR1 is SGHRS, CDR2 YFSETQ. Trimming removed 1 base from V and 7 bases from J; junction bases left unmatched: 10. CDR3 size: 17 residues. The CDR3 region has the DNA TGCGCCAGCAGCTTGATACGGACAGGGTTGGAGAATTCACCCCTCCACTTT. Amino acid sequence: CASSLIRTGLENSPLHF.

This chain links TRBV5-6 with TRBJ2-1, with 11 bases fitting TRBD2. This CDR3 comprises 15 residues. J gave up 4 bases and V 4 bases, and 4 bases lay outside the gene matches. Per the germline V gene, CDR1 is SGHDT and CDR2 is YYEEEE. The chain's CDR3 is CASSPLAGGYNEQFF. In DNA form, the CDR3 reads TGTGCCAGCAGCCCGTTAGCGGGAGGGTACAATGAGCAGTTCTTC.

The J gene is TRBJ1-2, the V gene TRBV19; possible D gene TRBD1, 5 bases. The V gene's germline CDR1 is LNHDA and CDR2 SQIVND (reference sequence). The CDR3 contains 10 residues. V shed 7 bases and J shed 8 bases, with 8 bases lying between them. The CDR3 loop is CASNEGGYTF. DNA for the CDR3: TGTGCCAGTAACGAGGGGGGCTACACCTTC.

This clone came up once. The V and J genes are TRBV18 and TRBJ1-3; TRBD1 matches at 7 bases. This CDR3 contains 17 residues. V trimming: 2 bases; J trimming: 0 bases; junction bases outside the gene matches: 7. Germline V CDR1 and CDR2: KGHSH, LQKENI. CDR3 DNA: TGTGCCAGCTCACCATTTGGACAGGCCGTCTCTGGAAACACCATATATTTT. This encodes CASSPFGQAVSGNTIYF.

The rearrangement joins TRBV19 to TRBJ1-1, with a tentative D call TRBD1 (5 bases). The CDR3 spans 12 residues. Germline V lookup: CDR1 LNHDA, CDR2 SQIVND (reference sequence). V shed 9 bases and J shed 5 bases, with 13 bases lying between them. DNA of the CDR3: TGTGCCAGCCAGAACGGGGCGACTGAAGCTTTCTTT. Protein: CASQNGATEAFF.

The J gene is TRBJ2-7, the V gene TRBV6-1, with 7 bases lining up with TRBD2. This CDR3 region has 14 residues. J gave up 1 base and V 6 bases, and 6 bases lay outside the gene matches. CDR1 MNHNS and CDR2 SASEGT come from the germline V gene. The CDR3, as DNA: TGTGCCAGCAGGGGCGCGGGAGTGTCCTACGAGCAGTACTTC. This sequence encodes CASRGAGVSYEQYF.

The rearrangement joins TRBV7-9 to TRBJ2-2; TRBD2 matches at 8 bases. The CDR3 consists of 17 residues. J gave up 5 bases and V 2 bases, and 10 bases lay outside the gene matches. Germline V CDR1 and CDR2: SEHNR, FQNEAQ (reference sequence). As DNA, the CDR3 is TGTGCCAGCAGCTTATATGAAGCGGGAGTCGCGACCGGGGAGCTGTTTTTT. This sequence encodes CASSLYEAGVATGELFF.

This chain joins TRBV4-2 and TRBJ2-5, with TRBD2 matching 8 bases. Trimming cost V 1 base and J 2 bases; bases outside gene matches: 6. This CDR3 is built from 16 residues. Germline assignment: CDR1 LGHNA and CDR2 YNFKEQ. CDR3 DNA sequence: TGTGCCAGCAGCCAAGTCCGCGGGGGGAATCAAGAGACCCAGTACTTC. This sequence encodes CASSQVRGGNQETQYF.

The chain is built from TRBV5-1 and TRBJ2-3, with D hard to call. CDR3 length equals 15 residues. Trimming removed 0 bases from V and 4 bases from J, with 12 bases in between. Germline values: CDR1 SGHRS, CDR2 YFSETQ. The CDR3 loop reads CASSLDLGSADTQYF. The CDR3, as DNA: TGCGCCAGCAGCTTGGACCTCGGGTCCGCAGATACGCAGTATTTT. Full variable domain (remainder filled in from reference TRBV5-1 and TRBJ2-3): KAGVTQTPRYLIKTRGQQVTLSCSPISGHRSVSWYQQTPGQGLQFLFEYFSETQRNKGNFPGRFSGRQFSNSRSEMNVSTLELGDSALYLCASSLDLGSADTQYFGPGTRLTVL.

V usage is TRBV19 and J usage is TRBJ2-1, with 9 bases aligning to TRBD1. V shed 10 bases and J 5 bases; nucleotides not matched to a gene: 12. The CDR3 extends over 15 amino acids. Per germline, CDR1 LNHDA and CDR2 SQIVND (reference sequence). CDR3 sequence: CATHQPGQGNNEQFF. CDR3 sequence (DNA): TGTGCCACCCACCAACCGGGACAGGGAAACAATGAGCAGTTCTTC.

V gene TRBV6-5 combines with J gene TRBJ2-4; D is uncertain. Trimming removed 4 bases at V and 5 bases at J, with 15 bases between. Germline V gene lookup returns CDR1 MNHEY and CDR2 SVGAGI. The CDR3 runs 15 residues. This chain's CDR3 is CASSSGLGFQNIQYF. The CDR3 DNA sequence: TGTGCCAGCAGTTCCGGCCTGGGATTCCAAAACATTCAGTACTTC.

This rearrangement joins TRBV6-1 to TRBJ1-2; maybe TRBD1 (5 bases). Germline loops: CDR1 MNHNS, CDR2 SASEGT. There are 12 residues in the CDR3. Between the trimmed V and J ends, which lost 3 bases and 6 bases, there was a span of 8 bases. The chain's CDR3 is CASSDRVHGYTF. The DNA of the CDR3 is TGTGCCAGCAGTGACAGGGTCCATGGCTACACCTTC.

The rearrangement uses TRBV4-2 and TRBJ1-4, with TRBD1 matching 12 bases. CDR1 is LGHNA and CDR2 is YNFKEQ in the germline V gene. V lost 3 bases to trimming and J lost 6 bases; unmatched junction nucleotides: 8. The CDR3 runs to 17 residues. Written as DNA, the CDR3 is TGTGCCAGCAGCCAGAGGGGGACAGGGGGCACGGATGAAAAACTGTTTTTT. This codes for CASSQRGTGGTDEKLFF.

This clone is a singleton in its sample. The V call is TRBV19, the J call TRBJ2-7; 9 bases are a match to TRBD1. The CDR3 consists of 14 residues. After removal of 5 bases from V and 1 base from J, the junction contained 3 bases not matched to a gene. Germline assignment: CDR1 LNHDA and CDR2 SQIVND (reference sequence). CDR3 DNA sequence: TGTGCCAGTAGTGGGACAGGGTTGTCCTACGAGCAGTACTTC. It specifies CASSGTGLSYEQYF. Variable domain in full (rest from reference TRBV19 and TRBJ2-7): DGGITQSPKYLFRKEGQNVTLSCEQNLNHDAMYWYRQDPGQGLRLIYYSQIVNDFQKGDIAEGYSVSREKKESFPLTVTSAQKNPTAFYLCASSGTGLSYEQYFGPGTRLTVT.